What follows are 10 T cell receptor beta chains derived from one specimen sequenced in a study of blood T cell repertoires in COVID-19. Some clones are missing from TCRdb's copy, which holds only in-frame ones; the method was immunoSEQ multiplex PCR. The sample records approximately 260,000 clones, 82% being singletons. The sequenced sample was peripheral blood. Every receptor here comes from a woman aged 60 to 75 with active or convalescent COVID-19.

The chain couples TRBV19 to TRBJ1-1; 9 bases fit TRBD1. The CDR3 totals 14 residues. The V gene's germline CDR1 is LNHDA and CDR2 SQIVND (reference sequence). V lost 3 bases and J lost 6; bases outside the gene matches: 5. This chain's CDR3 is CASSIGDRVPEAFF. DNA for the CDR3: TGTGCCAGTAGTATTGGGGACAGGGTGCCTGAAGCTTTCTTT. Based on the CDR3 plus reference TRBV19 and TRBJ1-1, the full variable domain is DGGITQSPKYLFRKEGQNVTLSCEQNLNHDAMYWYRQDPGQGLRLIYYSQIVNDFQKGDIAEGYSVSREKKESFPLTVTSAQKNPTAFYLCASSIGDRVPEAFFGQGTRLTVV.

This chain joins TRBV4-1 and TRBJ2-3, with 9 bases identical to TRBD1. Losses at the gene ends were 3 bases for V and 3 bases for J; bases not matched to a gene: 4. The length of the CDR3 is 15 residues. Per the germline V gene, CDR1 is MGHRA and CDR2 is YSYEKL. The chain's CDR3 is CASSHTGQGTDTQYF. CDR3 DNA sequence: TGCGCCAGCAGCCACACGGGACAGGGAACAGATACGCAGTATTTT.

The chain has TRBV29-1 and TRBJ2-1, with TRBD2 as a possible D gene (6 bases). V was trimmed by 7 bases and J by 8 bases, leaving 18 bases between them. The CDR3 has 13 residues. Per germline, CDR1 SQVTM and CDR2 ANQGSEA. DNA for the CDR3: TGCAGCGGGGGACTTACCCTAGGTGATGAGCAGTTCTTC. Translating it yields CSGGLTLGDEQFF.

This sequence joins TRBV3-1 (or the pseudogene TRBV3-2) and TRBJ1-2; D may be TRBD1 (6 bases). The CDR3 has 15 amino acids. Trimming cost V 2 bases and J 8 bases, with 18 bases left between them. Germline CDR1 and CDR2: LGHDT and YNNKEL (reference sequence). CDR3 loop: CASSQSGGRLSGYTF. The CDR3 DNA reads TGTGCCAGCAGCCAAAGCGGGGGCCGACTCTCAGGCTACACCTTC.

V usage is TRBV6-5 and J usage is TRBJ1-1, with D maybe TRBD1 (6 bases). CDR1 is MNHEY and CDR2 is SVGAGI in the germline V gene. V gave up 6 bases and J gave up 1 base, with 15 bases separating them. CDR3 length equals 15 residues. The DNA of the CDR3 is TGTGCCAGCAGGCCACAGGGTGAGGAGAACACTGAAGCTTTCTTT. Translation gives CASRPQGEENTEAFF.

The chain is built from TRBV30 and TRBJ1-1; maybe TRBD1 (5 bases). This CDR3 contains 14 residues. Trimming removed 2 bases from V and 0 bases from J, with 10 bases in between. In germline, CDR1 is GTSNPN, CDR2 SVGIG (reference sequence). The CDR3 is CAWSWGTLNTEAFF. In DNA form, the CDR3 reads TGTGCCTGGAGTTGGGGCACCTTGAACACTGAAGCTTTCTTT.

J is TRBJ1-5 and V is TRBV6-5, with unresolved D. From germline, CDR1 is MNHEY and CDR2 SVGAGI. The germline V and J ends were trimmed by 10 bases and 0 bases, with 13 bases remaining between them. This CDR3 contains 14 residues. In nucleotides, the CDR3 is TGTGCCACCACCCGAGGTAATAGCAATCAGCCCCAGCATTTT. It is translated as CATTRGNSNQPQHF.

The rearrangement joins TRBV19 to TRBJ2-2, with 9 bases aligning to TRBD2. Per the germline V gene, CDR1 is LNHDA and CDR2 is SQIVND (reference sequence). V shed 3 bases and J 2 bases; nucleotides not matched to a gene: 7. The CDR3 spans 17 residues. The chain's CDR3 is CASSMSSGGPNTGELFF. CDR3 DNA: TGTGCCAGTAGTATGAGTAGCGGGGGCCCCAACACCGGGGAGCTGTTTTTT.

This rearrangement joins TRBV7-2 to TRBJ2-5; 12 positions agree with TRBD2. CDR3 length equals 15 residues. Trimming cost V 5 bases and J 4 bases; bases outside gene matches: 5. Germline CDR1 reads SGHTA; CDR2 reads FQGNSA. The CDR3 region is CASSRLAGGRETQYF. For the CDR3, the DNA is TGTGCCAGCAGCCGGCTAGCGGGGGGGCGAGAGACCCAGTACTTC. Variable domain in full (rest from reference TRBV7-2 and TRBJ2-5): GAGVSQSPSNKVTEKGKDVELRCDPISGHTALYWYRQSLGQGLEFLIYFQGNSAPDKSGLPSDRFSAERTGGSVSTLTIQRTQQEDSAVYLCASSRLAGGRETQYFGPGTRLLVL.

This clone was seen a handful of times. The chain uses TRBV3-1 (or the pseudogene TRBV3-2) and TRBJ2-1; D is possibly TRBD2 (5 bases). Germline CDR1 is LGHDT and CDR2 is YNNKEL (reference sequence). The CDR3 loop spans 14 amino acids. V lost 4 bases and J lost 6, with 13 bases in between. CDR3 loop: CASSPPGTSNEQFF. The DNA for the CDR3 is TGTGCCAGCAGCCCGCCGGGAACGTCCAATGAGCAGTTCTTC.